The T cell receptor beta chain under discussion was sequenced for a study of cytomegalovirus exposure and HLA in healthy donors. PCR involved 60 Vbeta and 13 Jbeta primers. As processed by the authors: A later analysis counted approximately 88 million unique TCR beta chains, around 10 million shared. The method was immunoSEQ multiplex PCR; TCRdb's version includes in-frame clones alone and lacks a portion of them. That table furnishes V, J and clone size, whereas the DNA furnished D and trimming. The data hold some 150,000 clones, with around 86% observed a single time. The CDR3 sequence is 15 residues long. The V end was cut by 0 bases, the J end by 8 bases, with 15 bases between. Germline values: CDR1 SGHDT, CDR2 YYEEEE.

This sequence originates from a woman aged 25-40 years in good health and CMV-seronegative. Specimen: PBMCs. This chain links TRBV5-6 with TRBJ2-1; D might be TRBD2 (6 bases). In DNA, the CDR3 is TGTGCCAGCAGCTTGGTAAGGTCCCCGGGGGATGAGCAGTTCTTC. The encoded protein is CASSLVRSPGDEQFF.